The sequence of this TCR beta chain was determined in a study of blood T cell repertoires in COVID-19. The overall study: There were acute and convalescent COVID-19 samples, and they came from the United States, Italy and Spain. From T cells, B-cell-depleted T cells, or PBMCs came the material, which was cDNA or gDNA.

As handled by the study authors: Reference gene primers were amplified, and this amplification served to estimate nucleated cell counts. Clones were read by immunoSEQ multiplex PCR, and TCRdb kept only the in-frame ones, dropping some. V, J and clone size reflect that table, while D and trimming were determined from the DNA. The data show hundreds of thousands of clones, about 87% seen once. Trimming removed 3 bases at V and 0 bases at J, with 11 bases between. The length of the CDR3 is 16 residues. CDR1 ENHRY and CDR2 SYGVKD come from the germline V gene. This clone has more than one count but fewer than ten.

This sequence originates from a woman between 50 and 59 years old who had recovered from COVID-19. The chain employs TRBV10-3 and TRBJ2-2, with no clear D. Sequenced: peripheral blood. Written as DNA, the CDR3 is TGTGCCATCAGTGAAGAAGCCATCCCGAACACCGGGGAGCTGTTTTTT. It encodes CAISEEAIPNTGELFF.